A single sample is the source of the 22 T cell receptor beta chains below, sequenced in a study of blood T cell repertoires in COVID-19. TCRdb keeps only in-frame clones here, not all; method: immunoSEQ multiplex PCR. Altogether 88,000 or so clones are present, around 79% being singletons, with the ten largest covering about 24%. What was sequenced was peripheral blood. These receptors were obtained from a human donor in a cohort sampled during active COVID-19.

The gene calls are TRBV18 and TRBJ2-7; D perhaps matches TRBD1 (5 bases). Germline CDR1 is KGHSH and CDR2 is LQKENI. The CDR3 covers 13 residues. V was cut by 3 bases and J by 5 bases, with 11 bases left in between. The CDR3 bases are TGTGCCAGCTCACCCAACATGGACAACGAGCAGTACTTC. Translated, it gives CASSPNMDNEQYF.

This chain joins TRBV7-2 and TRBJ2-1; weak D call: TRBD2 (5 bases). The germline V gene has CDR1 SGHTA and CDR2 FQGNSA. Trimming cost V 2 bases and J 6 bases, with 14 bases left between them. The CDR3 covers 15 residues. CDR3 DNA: TGTGCCAGCAGCTTATTCGTAGAGGGTGGCAATGAGCAGTTCTTC. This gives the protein CASSLFVEGGNEQFF.

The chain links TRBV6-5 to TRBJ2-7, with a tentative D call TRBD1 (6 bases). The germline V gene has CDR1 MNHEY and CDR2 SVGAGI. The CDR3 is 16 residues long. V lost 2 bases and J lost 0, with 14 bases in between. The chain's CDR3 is CASSYGGGHSSYEQYF. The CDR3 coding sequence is TGTGCCAGCAGTTACGGTGGGGGCCATTCCTCCTACGAGCAGTACTTC.

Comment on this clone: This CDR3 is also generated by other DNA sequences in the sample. CDR3 bases: TGTGCCAGCAGTTTTTTAGTTTCAGATACGCAGTATTTT. Translated, it gives CASSFLVSDTQYF. The chain carries TRBV28 and TRBJ2-3; D is uncertain. Germline CDR1 is MDHEN and CDR2 is SYDVKM. This CDR3 has 13 residues. V shed 3 bases and J shed 4 bases, with 8 bases lying between them.

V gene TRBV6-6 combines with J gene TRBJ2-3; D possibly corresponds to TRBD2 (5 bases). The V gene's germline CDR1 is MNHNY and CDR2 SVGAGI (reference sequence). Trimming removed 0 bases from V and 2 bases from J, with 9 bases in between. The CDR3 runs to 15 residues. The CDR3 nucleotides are TGTGCCAGCAGTTACTCGGAGGAGGCCACAGATACGCAGTATTTT. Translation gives CASSYSEEATDTQYF.

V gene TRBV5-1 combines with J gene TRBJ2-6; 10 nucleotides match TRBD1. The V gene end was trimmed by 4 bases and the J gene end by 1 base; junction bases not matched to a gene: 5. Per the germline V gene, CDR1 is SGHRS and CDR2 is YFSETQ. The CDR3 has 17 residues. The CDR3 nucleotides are TGCGCCAGCAGCGGGGGACAGGGGAGATCTGGGGCCAACGTCCTGACTTTC. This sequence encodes CASSGGQGRSGANVLTF.

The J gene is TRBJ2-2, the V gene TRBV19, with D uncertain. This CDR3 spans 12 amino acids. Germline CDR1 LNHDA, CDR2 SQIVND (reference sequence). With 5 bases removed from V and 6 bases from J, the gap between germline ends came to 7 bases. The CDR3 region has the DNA TGTGCCAGTAGTTATCTCTCCGGGGAGCTGTTTTTT. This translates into CASSYLSGELFF.

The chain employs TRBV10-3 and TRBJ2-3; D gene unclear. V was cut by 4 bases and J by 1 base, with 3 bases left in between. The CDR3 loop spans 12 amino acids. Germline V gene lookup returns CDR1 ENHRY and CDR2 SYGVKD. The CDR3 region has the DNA TGTGCCATCAGTGGAGGCACAGATACGCAGTATTTT. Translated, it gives CAISGGTDTQYF.

CDR3 residues: CASSQRATYEQYF. CDR3 in DNA: TGTGCCAGCAGCCAGCGTGCTACCTACGAGCAGTACTTC. The chain links TRBV4-2 to TRBJ2-7; D gene uncertain. V dropped 3 bases and J dropped 2 bases, with 8 bases sitting between them. The CDR3 has 13 amino acids. Germline CDR1 and CDR2: LGHNA and YNFKEQ.

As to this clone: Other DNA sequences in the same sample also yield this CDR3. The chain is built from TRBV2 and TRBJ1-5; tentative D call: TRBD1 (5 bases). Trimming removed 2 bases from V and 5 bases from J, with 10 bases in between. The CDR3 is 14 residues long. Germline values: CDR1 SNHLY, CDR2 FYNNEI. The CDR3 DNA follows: TGTGCCAGCAGTGAACAGGGAATGGATCAGCCCCAGCATTTT. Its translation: CASSEQGMDQPQHF.

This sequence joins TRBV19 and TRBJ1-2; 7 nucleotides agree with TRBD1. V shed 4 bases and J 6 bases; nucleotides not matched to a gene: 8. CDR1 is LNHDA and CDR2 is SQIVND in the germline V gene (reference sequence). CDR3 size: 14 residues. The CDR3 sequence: CASSNTGTEDGYTF. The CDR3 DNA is TGTGCCAGTAGTAACACCGGGACAGAAGATGGCTACACCTTC.

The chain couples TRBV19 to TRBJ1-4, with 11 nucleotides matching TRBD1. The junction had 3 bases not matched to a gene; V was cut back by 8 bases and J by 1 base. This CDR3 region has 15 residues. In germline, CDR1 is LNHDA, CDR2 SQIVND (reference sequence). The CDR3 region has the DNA TGTGCCAGTGGGGACAGGGGGGGAACTAATGAAAAACTGTTTTTT. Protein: CASGDRGGTNEKLFF.

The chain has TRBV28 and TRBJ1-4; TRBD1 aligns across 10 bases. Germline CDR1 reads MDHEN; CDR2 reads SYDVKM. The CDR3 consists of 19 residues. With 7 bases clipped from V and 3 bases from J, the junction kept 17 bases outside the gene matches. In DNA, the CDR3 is TGTGCCAGCACCCCCCGGGGGACAGGGGTCTTGCTGGCTAATGAAAAACTGTTTTTT. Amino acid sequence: CASTPRGTGVLLANEKLFF.

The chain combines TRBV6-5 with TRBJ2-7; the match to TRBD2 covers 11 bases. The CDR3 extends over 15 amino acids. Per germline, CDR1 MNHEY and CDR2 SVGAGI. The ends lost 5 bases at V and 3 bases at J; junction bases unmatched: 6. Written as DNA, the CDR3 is TGTGCCAGCAGTCTTAGCGGGAGGGCTGGCTACGAGCAGTACTTC. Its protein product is CASSLSGRAGYEQYF.

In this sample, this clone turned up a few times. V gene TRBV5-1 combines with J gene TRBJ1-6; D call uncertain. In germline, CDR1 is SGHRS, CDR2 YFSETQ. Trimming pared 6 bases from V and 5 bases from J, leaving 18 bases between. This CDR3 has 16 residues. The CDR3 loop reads CASKYGGMTDNSPLHF. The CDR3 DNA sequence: TGCGCCAGCAAGTATGGAGGGATGACCGATAATTCACCCCTCCACTTT.

The CDR3 DNA is TGTGCCAGCAGCCAAGCACACAGGGAAACGCAGCAGTACTTC. Translation: CASSQAHRETQQYF. The chain has TRBV3-1 (or the pseudogene TRBV3-2) and TRBJ2-7; maybe TRBD1 (6 bases). The germline V gene encodes CDR1 LGHDT and CDR2 YNNKEL (reference sequence). The V end lost 1 base, the J end lost 8 bases, and 15 bases lay between the germline ends. CDR3 size: 14 residues.

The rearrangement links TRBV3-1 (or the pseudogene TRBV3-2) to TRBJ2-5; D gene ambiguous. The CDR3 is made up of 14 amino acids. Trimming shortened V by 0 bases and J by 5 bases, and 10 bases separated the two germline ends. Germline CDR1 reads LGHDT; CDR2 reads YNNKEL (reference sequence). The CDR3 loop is CASSQDSATETQYF. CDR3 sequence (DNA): TGTGCCAGCAGCCAAGATTCAGCGACGGAGACCCAGTACTTC.

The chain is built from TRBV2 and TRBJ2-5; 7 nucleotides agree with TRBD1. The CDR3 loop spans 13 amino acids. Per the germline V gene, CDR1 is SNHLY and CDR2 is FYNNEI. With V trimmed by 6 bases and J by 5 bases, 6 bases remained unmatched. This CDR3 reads CASRPQGWETQYF. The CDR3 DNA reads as TGTGCCAGCAGACCACAGGGGTGGGAGACCCAGTACTTC.

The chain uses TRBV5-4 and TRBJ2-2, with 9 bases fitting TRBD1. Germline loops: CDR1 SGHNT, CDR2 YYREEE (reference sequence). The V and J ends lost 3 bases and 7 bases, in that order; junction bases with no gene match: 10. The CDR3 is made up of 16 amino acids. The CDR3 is CASSSTGTGKDGELFF. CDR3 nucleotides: TGTGCCAGCAGCTCGACCGGGACAGGGAAAGACGGGGAGCTGTTTTTT.

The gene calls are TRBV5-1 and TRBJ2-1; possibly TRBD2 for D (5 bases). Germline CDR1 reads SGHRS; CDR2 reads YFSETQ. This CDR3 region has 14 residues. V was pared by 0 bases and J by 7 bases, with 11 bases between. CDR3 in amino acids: CASSLVPSGNEQFF. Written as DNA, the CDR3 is TGCGCCAGCAGCTTGGTTCCCTCGGGGAATGAGCAGTTCTTC.

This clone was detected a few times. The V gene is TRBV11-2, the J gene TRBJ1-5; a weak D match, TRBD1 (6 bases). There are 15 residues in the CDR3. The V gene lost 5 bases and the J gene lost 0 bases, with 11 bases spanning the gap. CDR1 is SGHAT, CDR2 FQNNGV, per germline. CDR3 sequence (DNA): TGTGCCAGCAGCGGAGGACAGACTAGCAATCAGCCCCAGCATTTT. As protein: CASSGGQTSNQPQHF.

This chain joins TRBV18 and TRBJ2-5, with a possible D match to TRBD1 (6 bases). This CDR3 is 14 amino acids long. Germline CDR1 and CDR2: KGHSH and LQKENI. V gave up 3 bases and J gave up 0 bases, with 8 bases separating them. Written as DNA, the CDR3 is TGTGCCAGCTCACCTACAGGGTACCAAGAGACCCAGTACTTC. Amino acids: CASSPTGYQETQYF.